These 12 T cell receptor beta chains were sequenced from one sample in a study of CD8+ T cells in alopecia areata. The sample's treatment: oral pan-JAK inhibitor, 5-10 mg twice daily. The sequencing template was cDNA reverse transcribed from extracted RNA. Clones were read by immunoSEQ multiplex PCR, and TCRdb kept only the in-frame ones, dropping some. The data contain about 140,000 clones, roughly four fifths of them singletons. Source: CD8+ T cells sorted from blood, taken at week 4, from a patient treated with tofacitinib. The receptors shown here come from a human donor with alopecia areata.

The sample holds one count of this clone. The chain is built from TRBV5-5 and TRBJ1-2; no firm D call. The CDR3 spans 16 residues. V was cut by 3 bases and J by 2 bases, with 17 bases left in between. Per germline, CDR1 SGHKS and CDR2 YYEKEE (reference sequence). The CDR3 coding sequence is TGTGCCAGCAGCTCCATCCTCCGGGCCATAAACTATGGCTACACCTTC. This translates into CASSSILRAINYGYTF.

The V gene is TRBV7-2, the J gene TRBJ1-5, with TRBD1 identical over 8 bases. The germline V gene encodes CDR1 SGHTA and CDR2 FQGNSA. Unmatched junction bases numbered 7, after V lost 9 bases and J lost 6 bases. This CDR3 has 13 amino acids. As DNA, the CDR3 is TGTGCCAGTAGGACAGGGCGCGGTCAGCCCCAGCATTTT. This encodes CASRTGRGQPQHF.

V usage is TRBV19 and J usage is TRBJ1-1, with 7 bases that match TRBD1. This CDR3 is 14 amino acids long. V trimming: 1 base; J trimming: 4 bases; junction bases outside the gene matches: 3. CDR1 and CDR2 (germline): LNHDA, SQIVND (reference sequence). The CDR3 DNA reads TGTGCCAGTAGTATAGTCTCAGGGGGCACTGAAGCTTTCTTT. Translated, it gives CASSIVSGGTEAFF.

This clone was counted between two and nine times. The chain combines TRBV4-3 with TRBJ2-1; 9 nucleotides agree with TRBD1. The germline CDR1 and CDR2 sequences are LGHNA and YSLEER. This CDR3 comprises 16 residues. V dropped 2 bases and J dropped 5; count of bases not matched to a gene: 7. The CDR3 is CASSQRDREPHNEQFF. CDR3 bases: TGCGCCAGCAGCCAACGGGACAGGGAGCCCCACAATGAGCAGTTCTTC.

The chain uses TRBV30 and TRBJ2-7, with 10 bases matching TRBD1. With 2 bases clipped from V and 5 bases from J, the junction kept 6 bases outside the gene matches. CDR3 size: 14 residues. CDR1 and CDR2 (germline): GTSNPN, SVGIG (reference sequence). The CDR3 reads CAWSLTGTGDEQYF. In nucleotides, the CDR3 is TGTGCCTGGAGTCTCACCGGGACAGGGGACGAGCAGTACTTC.

The V and J genes are TRBV27 and TRBJ2-5; the match to TRBD2 covers 11 bases. This CDR3 comprises 14 residues. Per the germline V gene, CDR1 is MNHEY and CDR2 is SMNVEV (reference sequence). The J segment lost 4 bases and the V segment lost 5 bases, leaving 3 bases of the junction unmatched. The chain's CDR3 is CASSPTSGRETQYF. CDR3 sequence (DNA): TGTGCCAGCAGTCCAACTAGCGGGAGAGAGACCCAGTACTTC.

V gene TRBV4-2 combines with J gene TRBJ2-6; no firm D call. Germline V lookup: CDR1 LGHNA, CDR2 YNFKEQ. This CDR3 comprises 15 residues. The ends were cut back, 0 bases at V and 3 bases at J, with 6 bases in the middle. The CDR3 DNA follows: TGTGCCAGCAGCCAAGATAGGGTTGGGGCCAACGTCCTGACTTTC. The encoded protein is CASSQDRVGANVLTF.

The rearrangement uses TRBV6-1 and TRBJ2-3; 8 nucleotides match TRBD2. This CDR3 is 13 amino acids long. After removal of 4 bases from V and 9 bases from J, the junction contained 6 bases not matched to a gene. The V gene's germline CDR1 is MNHNS and CDR2 SASEGT. This chain's CDR3 is CASSGRGAPTQYF. The CDR3 bases are TGTGCCAGCAGTGGGCGGGGGGCCCCGACGCAGTATTTT.

V usage is TRBV4-2 and J usage is TRBJ2-5, with D unclear. The CDR3 totals 14 residues. V was pared by 4 bases and J by 3 bases, with 12 bases between. CDR1 and CDR2 from the germline V gene are LGHNA and YNFKEQ. The CDR3 nucleotides are TGTGCCAGCAGCCGGGATGTGGCCGAAGAGACCCAGTACTTC. Encoded protein: CASSRDVAEETQYF.

The rearrangement joins TRBV10-3 to TRBJ2-1; D is ambiguous. The CDR3 is made up of 11 amino acids. The germline V gene encodes CDR1 ENHRY and CDR2 SYGVKD. Trimming left V 2 bases short and J 6 bases short, with 2 bases between. CDR3 in amino acids: CAISEGNEQFF. CDR3 sequence (DNA): TGTGCCATCAGTGAGGGCAATGAGCAGTTCTTC.

The chain recombines TRBV7-2 with TRBJ2-7; 7 nucleotides line up with TRBD1. Germline V gene lookup returns CDR1 SGHTA and CDR2 FQGNSA. This CDR3 spans 15 amino acids. After removal of 2 bases from V and 2 bases from J, the junction contained 6 bases not matched to a gene. This CDR3 is CASSLIGQEPYEQYF. CDR3 DNA sequence: TGTGCCAGCAGCTTAATCGGACAGGAACCCTACGAGCAGTACTTC.

This chain uses TRBV27 with TRBJ2-7; TRBD1 aligns across 8 bases. CDR1 and CDR2 (germline): MNHEY, SMNVEV (reference sequence). The CDR3 totals 16 residues. V shed 4 bases and J 3 bases; nucleotides not matched to a gene: 11. This CDR3 reads CASSYIGTGVYYEQYF. As DNA, the CDR3 is TGTGCCAGCAGTTATATTGGGACAGGAGTGTACTACGAGCAGTACTTC.